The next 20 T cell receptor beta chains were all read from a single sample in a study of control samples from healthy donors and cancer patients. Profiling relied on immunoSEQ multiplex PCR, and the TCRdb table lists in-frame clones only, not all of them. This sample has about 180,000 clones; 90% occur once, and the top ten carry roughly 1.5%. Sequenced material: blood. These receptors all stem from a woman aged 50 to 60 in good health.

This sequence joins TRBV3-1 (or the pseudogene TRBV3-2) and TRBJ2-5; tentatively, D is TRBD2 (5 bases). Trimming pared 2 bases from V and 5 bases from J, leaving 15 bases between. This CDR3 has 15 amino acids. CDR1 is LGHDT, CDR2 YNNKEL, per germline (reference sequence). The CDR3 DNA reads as TGTGCCAGCAGCCAAATGACCCGGAGGTATGAGACCCAGTACTTC. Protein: CASSQMTRRYETQYF.

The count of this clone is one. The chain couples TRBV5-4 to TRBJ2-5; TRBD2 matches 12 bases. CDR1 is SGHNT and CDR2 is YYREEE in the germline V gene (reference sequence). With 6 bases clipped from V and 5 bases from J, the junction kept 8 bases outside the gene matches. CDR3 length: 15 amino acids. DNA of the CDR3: TGTGCCAGCACCAAGACTAGCGGGAGCCTTGAGACCCAGTACTTC. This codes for CASTKTSGSLETQYF.

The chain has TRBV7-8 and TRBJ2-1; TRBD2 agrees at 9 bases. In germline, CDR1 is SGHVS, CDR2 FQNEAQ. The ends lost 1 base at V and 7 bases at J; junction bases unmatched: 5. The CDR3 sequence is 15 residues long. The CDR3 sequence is CASSLGAGGPNEQFF. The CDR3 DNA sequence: TGTGCCAGCAGCTTAGGTGCGGGGGGGCCTAATGAGCAGTTCTTC. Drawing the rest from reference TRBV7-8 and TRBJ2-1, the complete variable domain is GAGVSQSPRYKVAKRGQDVALRCDPISGHVSLFWYQQALGQGPEFLTYFQNEAQLDKSGLPSDRFFAERPEGSVSTLKIQRTQQEDSAVYLCASSLGAGGPNEQFFGPGTRLTVL.

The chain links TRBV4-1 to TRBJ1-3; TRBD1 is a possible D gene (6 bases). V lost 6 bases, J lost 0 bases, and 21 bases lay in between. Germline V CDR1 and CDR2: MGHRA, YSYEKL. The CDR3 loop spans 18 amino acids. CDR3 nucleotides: TGCGCCAGCAGGCAGGTCATGAGGGGGGGCCTCTCTGGAAACACCATATATTTT. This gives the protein CASRQVMRGGLSGNTIYF.

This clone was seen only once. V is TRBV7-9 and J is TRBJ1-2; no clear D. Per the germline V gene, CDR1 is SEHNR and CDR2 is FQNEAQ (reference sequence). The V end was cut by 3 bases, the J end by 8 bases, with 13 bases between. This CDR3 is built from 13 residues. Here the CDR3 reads CASSFDAPQGYTF. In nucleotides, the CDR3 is TGTGCCAGCAGCTTTGACGCGCCCCAGGGCTACACCTTC.

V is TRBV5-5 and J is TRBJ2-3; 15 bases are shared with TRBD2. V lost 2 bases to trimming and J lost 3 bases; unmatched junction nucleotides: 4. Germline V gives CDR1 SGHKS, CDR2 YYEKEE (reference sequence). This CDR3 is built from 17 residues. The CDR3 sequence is CASSFGLAGGRTDTQYF. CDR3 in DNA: TGTGCCAGCAGCTTCGGACTAGCGGGAGGGAGGACAGATACGCAGTATTTT.

CDR3 coding DNA: TGTGCCAGCACTAAGACCTGGGGGAGCAATCAGCCCCAGCATTTT. It yields the protein CASTKTWGSNQPQHF. V and J are TRBV28 and TRBJ1-5; TRBD1 is a possible D gene (5 bases). The ends were cut back, 7 bases at V and 1 base at J, with 14 bases in the middle. The CDR3 contains 15 residues. Germline CDR1 is MDHEN and CDR2 is SYDVKM.

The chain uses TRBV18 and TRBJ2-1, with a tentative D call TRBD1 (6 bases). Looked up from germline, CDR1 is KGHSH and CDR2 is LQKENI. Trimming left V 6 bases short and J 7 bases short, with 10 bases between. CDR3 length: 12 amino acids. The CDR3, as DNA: TGTGCCAGCTCCCACGGACAGAATGAGCAGTTCTTC. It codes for CASSHGQNEQFF.

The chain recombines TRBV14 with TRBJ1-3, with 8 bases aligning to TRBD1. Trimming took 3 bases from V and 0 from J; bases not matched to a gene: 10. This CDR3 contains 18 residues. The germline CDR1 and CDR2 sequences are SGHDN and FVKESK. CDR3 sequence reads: CASSQWDRSYSSGNTIYF. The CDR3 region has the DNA TGTGCCAGCAGCCAGTGGGACAGGTCTTATAGCTCTGGAAACACCATATATTTT.

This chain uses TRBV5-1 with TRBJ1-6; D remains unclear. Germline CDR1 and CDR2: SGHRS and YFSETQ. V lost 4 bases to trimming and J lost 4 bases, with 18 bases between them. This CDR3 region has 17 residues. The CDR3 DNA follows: TGCGCCAGCAGCCCTACGGACGGAAGTCGTTATAATTCACCCCTCCACTTT. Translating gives CASSPTDGSRYNSPLHF.

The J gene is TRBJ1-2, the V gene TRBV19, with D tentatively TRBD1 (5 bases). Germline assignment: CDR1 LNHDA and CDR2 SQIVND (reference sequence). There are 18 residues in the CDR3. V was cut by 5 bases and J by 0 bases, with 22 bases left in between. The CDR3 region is CASSLVVVAGTSNYGYTF. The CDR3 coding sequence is TGTGCCAGTAGTTTGGTTGTAGTCGCAGGGACCTCTAACTATGGCTACACCTTC.

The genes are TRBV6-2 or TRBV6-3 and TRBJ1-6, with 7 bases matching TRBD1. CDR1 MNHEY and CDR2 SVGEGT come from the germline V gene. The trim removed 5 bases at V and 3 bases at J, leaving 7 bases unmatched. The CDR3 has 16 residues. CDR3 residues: CASSQTGQLYNSPLHF. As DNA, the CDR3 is TGTGCCAGCAGTCAGACGGGACAGCTCTATAATTCACCCCTCCACTTT.

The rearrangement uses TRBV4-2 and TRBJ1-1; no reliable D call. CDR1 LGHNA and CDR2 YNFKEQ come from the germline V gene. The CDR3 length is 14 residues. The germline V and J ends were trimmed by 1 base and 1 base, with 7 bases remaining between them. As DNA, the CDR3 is TGTGCCAGCAGCCAAGTGTCAGGGAACACTGAAGCTTTCTTT. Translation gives CASSQVSGNTEAFF.

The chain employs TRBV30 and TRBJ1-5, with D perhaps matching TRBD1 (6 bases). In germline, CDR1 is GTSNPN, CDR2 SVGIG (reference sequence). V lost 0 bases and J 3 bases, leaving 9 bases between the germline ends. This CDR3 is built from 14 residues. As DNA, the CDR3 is TGTGCCTGGAGTGTACAGGGTATCAATCAGCCCCAGCATTTT. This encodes CAWSVQGINQPQHF.

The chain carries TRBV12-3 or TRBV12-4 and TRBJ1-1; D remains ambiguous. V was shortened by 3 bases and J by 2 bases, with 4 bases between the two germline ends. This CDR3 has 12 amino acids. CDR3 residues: CASSFINTEAFF. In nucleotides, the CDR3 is TGTGCCAGCAGTTTTATTAACACTGAAGCTTTCTTT.

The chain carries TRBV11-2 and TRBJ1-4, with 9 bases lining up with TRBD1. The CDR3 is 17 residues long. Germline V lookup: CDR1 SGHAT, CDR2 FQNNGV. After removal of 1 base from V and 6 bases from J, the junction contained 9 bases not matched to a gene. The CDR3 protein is CASSLGPGQGRYEKLFF. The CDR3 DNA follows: TGTGCCAGCAGCTTAGGCCCGGGACAGGGCCGGTATGAAAAACTGTTTTTT.

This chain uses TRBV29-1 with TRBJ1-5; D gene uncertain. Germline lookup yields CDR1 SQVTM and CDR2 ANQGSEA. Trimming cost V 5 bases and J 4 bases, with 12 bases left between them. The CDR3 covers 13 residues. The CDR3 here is CSVLGSPNQPQHF. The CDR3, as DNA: TGCAGCGTTCTCGGGTCTCCTAATCAGCCCCAGCATTTT.

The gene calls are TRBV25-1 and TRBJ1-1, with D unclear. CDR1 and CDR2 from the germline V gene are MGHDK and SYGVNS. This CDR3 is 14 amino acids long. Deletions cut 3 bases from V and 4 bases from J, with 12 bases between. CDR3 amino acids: CASSEVGDFTEAFF. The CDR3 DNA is TGTGCCAGCAGTGAGGTAGGAGATTTCACTGAAGCTTTCTTT.

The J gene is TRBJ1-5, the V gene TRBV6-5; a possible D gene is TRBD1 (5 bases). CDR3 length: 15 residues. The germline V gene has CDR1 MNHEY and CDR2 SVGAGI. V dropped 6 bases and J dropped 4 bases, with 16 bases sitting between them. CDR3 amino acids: CASRPVWGGNQPQHF. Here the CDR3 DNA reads TGTGCCAGCAGGCCTGTCTGGGGGGGAAATCAGCCCCAGCATTTT.

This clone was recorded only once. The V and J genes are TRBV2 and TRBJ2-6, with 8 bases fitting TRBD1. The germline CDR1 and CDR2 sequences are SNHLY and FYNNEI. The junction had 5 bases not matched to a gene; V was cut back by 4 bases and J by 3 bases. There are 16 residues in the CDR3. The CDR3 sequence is CASSARQGYGANVLTF. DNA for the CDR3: TGTGCCAGCAGTGCCCGACAGGGGTATGGGGCCAACGTCCTGACTTTC. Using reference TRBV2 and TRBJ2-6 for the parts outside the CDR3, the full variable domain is EPEVTQTPSHQVTQMGQEVILRCVPISNHLYFYWYRQILGQKVEFLVSFYNNEISEKSEIFDDQFSVERPDGSNFTLKIRSTKLEDSAMYFCASSARQGYGANVLTFGAGSRLTVL.